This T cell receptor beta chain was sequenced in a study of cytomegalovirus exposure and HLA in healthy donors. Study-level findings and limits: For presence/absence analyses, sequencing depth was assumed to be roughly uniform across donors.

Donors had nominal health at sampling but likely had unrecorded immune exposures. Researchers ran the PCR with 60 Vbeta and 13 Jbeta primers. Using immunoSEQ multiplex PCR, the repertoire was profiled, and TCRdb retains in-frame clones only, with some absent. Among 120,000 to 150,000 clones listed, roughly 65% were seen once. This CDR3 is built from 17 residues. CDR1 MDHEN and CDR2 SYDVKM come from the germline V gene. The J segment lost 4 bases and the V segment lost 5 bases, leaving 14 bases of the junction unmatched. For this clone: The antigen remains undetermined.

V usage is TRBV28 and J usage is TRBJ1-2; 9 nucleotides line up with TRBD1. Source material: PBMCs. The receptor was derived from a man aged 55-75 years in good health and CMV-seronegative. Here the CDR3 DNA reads TGTGCCAGCAGTAGCGGGGACAGGGAGTTTCGTGGCTATGGCTACACCTTC. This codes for CASSSGDREFRGYGYTF.